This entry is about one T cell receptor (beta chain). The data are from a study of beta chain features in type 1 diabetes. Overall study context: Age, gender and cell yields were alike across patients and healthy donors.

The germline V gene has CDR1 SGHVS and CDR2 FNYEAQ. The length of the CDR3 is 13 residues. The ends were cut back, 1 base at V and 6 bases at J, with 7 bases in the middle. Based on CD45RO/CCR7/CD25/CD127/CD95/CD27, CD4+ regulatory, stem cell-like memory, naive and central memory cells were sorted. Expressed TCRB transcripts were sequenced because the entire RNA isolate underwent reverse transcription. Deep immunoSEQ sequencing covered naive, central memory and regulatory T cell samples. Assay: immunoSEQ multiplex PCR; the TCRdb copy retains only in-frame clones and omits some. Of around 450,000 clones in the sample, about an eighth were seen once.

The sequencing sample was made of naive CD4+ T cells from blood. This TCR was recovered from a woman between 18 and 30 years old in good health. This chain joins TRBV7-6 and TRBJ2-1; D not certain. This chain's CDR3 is CASSLVVINEQFF. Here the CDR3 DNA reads TGTGCCAGCAGCTTAGTGGTAATCAATGAGCAGTTCTTC.